This T cell receptor beta chain appears in the sequencing data of a study of cytomegalovirus exposure and HLA in healthy donors. Study-wide points: A later analysis linked a missense DCLRE1C variant to TCR beta V- and J-gene trimming.

Of note for this clone: Antigen: not known.

With 60 Vbeta and 13 Jbeta primers, the PCR was carried out. The method was immunoSEQ multiplex PCR; TCRdb's version includes in-frame clones alone and lacks a portion of them. The repertoire holds roughly 130,000 clones, roughly 82% seen once, with around 10% in the top ten. Sampled while nominally healthy, donors likely had unrecorded immune exposures. Sequencing was done on a sample of PBMCs. The receptor was derived from a male donor in good health and CMV-seropositive.

CDR3 loop: CASRGLASYEQYF. The CDR3 region has the DNA TGTGCCAGCAGGGGACTAGCGTCCTACGAGCAGTACTTC. The chain has TRBV27 and TRBJ2-7, with 10 positions matching TRBD2. This CDR3 is 13 amino acids long. Germline CDR1 is MNHEY and CDR2 is SMNVEV (reference sequence). Trimming at V came to 6 bases and at J to 1 base, leaving 0 bases not matched to a gene.